A single sample is the source of the 26 T cell receptor beta chains below, sequenced in a study of T cells in Graves' hyperthyroidism and ophthalmopathy. Amplification of TCR beta CDR3 regions used RNA as the template. A set of HTBI primers served as the primers for a first-round RT-PCR of the TCR CDR3. From the multiplex PCR reads, TCRdb called clonotypes with MiXCR, one entry per CDR3 protein. The profile covers about 420,000 distinct CDR3 sequences, with roughly an eighth appearing a single time and more than 4.5% taken by the ten largest. Material for sequencing was blood. These receptors originate from a woman aged 18-35 years with Graves' hyperthyroidism.

The chain links TRBV12-3 or TRBV12-4 to TRBJ2-1; tentative D call: TRBD1 (6 bases). This CDR3 region has 15 residues. Trimming pared 3 bases from V and 5 bases from J, leaving 14 bases between. The chain's CDR3 is CASSLRGTRDNEQFF. In DNA, the CDR3 is TGTGCCAGCAGTTTGAGGGGGACACGGGACAATGAGCAGTTCTTC.

This clonotype was seen a handful of times. This chain uses TRBV7-6 with TRBJ2-6, with D unresolved. V lost 8 bases, J lost 0 bases, and 8 bases lay in between. Germline CDR1 and CDR2: SGHVS and FNYEAQ. The CDR3 is made up of 14 amino acids. The CDR3 DNA reads as TGTGCCAGCGGCACACCCTCTGGGGCCAACGTCCTGACTTTC. Encoded protein: CASGTPSGANVLTF.

The chain has TRBV2 and TRBJ2-5; D possibly corresponds to TRBD2 (6 bases). Germline V gene lookup returns CDR1 SNHLY and CDR2 FYNNEI. The CDR3 has 14 amino acids. V shed 5 bases and J shed 2 bases, with 12 bases lying between them. The CDR3 nucleotides read TGTGCCAGCAGTACCGGGGGAGGACAAGAGACCCAGTACTTC. Translated: CASSTGGGQETQYF.

This clonotype was picked up many times. The genes are TRBV30 and TRBJ1-5; D gene unclear. Germline V gene sequence: CDR1 GTSNPN, CDR2 SVGIG (reference sequence). The CDR3 runs 15 residues. With 0 bases removed from V and 3 bases from J, the gap between germline ends came to 12 bases. DNA of the CDR3: TGTGCCTGGAGTGTAGGTGTGCGGAACAATCAGCCCCAGCATTTT. Protein product: CAWSVGVRNNQPQHF.

Only a few counts were recorded for this clonotype. The rearrangement links TRBV24-1 to TRBJ1-5; no firm D call. V lost 0 bases, J lost 9 bases, and 8 bases lay in between. Germline CDR1 reads KGHDR; CDR2 reads SFDVKD. CDR3 size: 13 residues. The CDR3 region has the DNA TGTGCCACCAGTGATTTGCAATATCGGCCCCAGCATTTT. Protein: CATSDLQYRPQHF.

Only a few counts were recorded for this clonotype. The gene calls are TRBV11-2 and TRBJ2-7, with 12 bases identical to TRBD2. In germline, CDR1 is SGHAT, CDR2 FQNNGV. The V gene end was trimmed by 7 bases and the J gene end by 7 bases; junction bases not matched to a gene: 8. The CDR3 has 14 amino acids. The CDR3: CASTGLAGPREQYF. The CDR3 DNA follows: TGTGCCAGCACGGGACTAGCGGGCCCTCGGGAGCAGTACTTC.

The rearrangement uses TRBV14 and TRBJ2-5; D uncertain. Trimming cost V 8 bases and J 1 base, with 11 bases left between them. This CDR3 is built from 13 residues. From germline, CDR1 is SGHDN and CDR2 FVKESK. The CDR3 DNA is TGTGCCAGCGGACGACAAACCCAAGAGACCCAGTACTTC. Its translation is CASGRQTQETQYF. Combining the CDR3 with reference TRBV14 and TRBJ2-5 gives the whole variable domain EAGVTQFPSHSVIEKGQTVTLRCDPISGHDNLYWYRRVMGKEIKFLLHFVKESKQDESGMPNNRFLAERTGGTYSTLKVQPAELEDSGVYFCASGRQTQETQYFGPGTRLLVL.

This rearrangement joins TRBV7-3 to TRBJ2-1; 8 bases are a match to TRBD2. This CDR3 has 16 residues. Trimming at V came to 5 bases and at J to 0 bases, leaving 6 bases not matched to a gene. The germline V gene has CDR1 SGHTA and CDR2 FQGTGA. The CDR3 DNA is TGTGCCAGCAGCCTGATAGCGGGAAGCTCCTACAATGAGCAGTTCTTC. Protein: CASSLIAGSSYNEQFF.

Only a few counts were recorded for this clonotype. V and J are TRBV28 and TRBJ2-3, with a tentative D call TRBD2 (5 bases). The V end lost 2 bases, the J end lost 1 base, and 10 bases lay between the germline ends. CDR3 length: 15 amino acids. Germline CDR1 MDHEN, CDR2 SYDVKM. CDR3 in amino acids: CASSLRGSGTDTQYF. The CDR3 nucleotides are TGTGCCAGCAGTTTACGGGGAAGTGGCACAGATACGCAGTATTTT.

The chain carries TRBV13 and TRBJ2-2; D remains unclear. Trimming left V 4 bases short and J 3 bases short, with 18 bases between. CDR1 is PRHDT and CDR2 is FYEKMQ in the germline V gene (reference sequence). This CDR3 has 17 amino acids. DNA of the CDR3: TGTGCCAGCAGCTCCGCTGATTCGGATTTCGACACCGGGGAGCTGTTTTTT. Encoded protein: CASSSADSDFDTGELFF.

The chain couples TRBV5-1 to TRBJ2-3; D may be TRBD1 or TRBD2 (5 bases each). The CDR3 runs 16 residues. Germline V gives CDR1 SGHRS, CDR2 YFSETQ. Trimming pared 0 bases from V and 4 bases from J, leaving 15 bases between. CDR3 residues: CASSLAPVEGSDTQYF. Written as DNA, the CDR3 is TGCGCCAGCAGCTTGGCTCCGGTTGAGGGGTCAGATACGCAGTATTTT.

Details on this clonotype: A much larger clone is a single base away; this may be a read error. V is TRBV6-1 and J is TRBJ2-3; D call uncertain. The CDR3 has 14 residues. Trimming shortened V by 3 bases and J by 2 bases, and 9 bases separated the two germline ends. Germline V gene data show CDR1 as MNHNS and CDR2 as SASEGT. CDR3 DNA sequence: TGTGCCAGCAGTGAGTGGGCAGTCACAGATACGCAGTATTTT. This codes for CASSEWAVTDTQYF.

This clonotype was observed a few times. The chain has TRBV18 and TRBJ2-7; 8 nucleotides line up with TRBD1. V trimming: 2 bases; J trimming: 5 bases; junction bases outside the gene matches: 5. The germline gives CDR1 KGHSH, CDR2 LQKENI. The CDR3 covers 14 residues. CDR3 bases: TGTGCCAGCTCACCAACGACAGGGGCACACGAGCAGTACTTC. It codes for CASSPTTGAHEQYF.

This clonotype was seen at least ten times. The chain uses TRBV5-1 and TRBJ2-3; weak D call: TRBD2 (5 bases). V lost 5 bases to trimming and J lost 5 bases, with 9 bases between them. The CDR3 is made up of 12 amino acids. Germline CDR1 SGHRS, CDR2 YFSETQ. CDR3 nucleotide sequence: TGCGCCAGCAGTTTTGAGGGAGATACGCAGTATTTT. Its protein is CASSFEGDTQYF.

This clonotype was seen ten or more times. The CDR3 sequence is CSVSGGTDTQYF. The CDR3 region has the DNA TGCAGCGTGTCCGGCGGCACAGATACGCAGTATTTT. The genes are TRBV29-1 and TRBJ2-3; D is undetermined. Germline loops: CDR1 SQVTM, CDR2 ANQGSEA. CDR3 size: 12 residues. Between the trimmed V and J ends, which lost 6 bases and 1 base, there was a span of 8 bases.

J is TRBJ2-2 and V is TRBV6-2 or TRBV6-3, with D uncertain. CDR1 MNHEY and CDR2 SVGEGT come from the germline V gene. V dropped 5 bases and J dropped 7 bases, with 5 bases sitting between them. CDR3 length: 11 residues. The CDR3 DNA reads TGTGCCAGCAGTCAAGGCGGGGAGCTGTTTTTT. Translating it yields CASSQGGELFF.

This clonotype has a handful of counts. V usage is TRBV19 and J usage is TRBJ1-5, with D possibly TRBD1 on 6 matching bases. The V and J ends lost 3 bases and 4 bases respectively, with 10 bases between them. The CDR3 runs to 14 residues. In germline, CDR1 is LNHDA, CDR2 SQIVND (reference sequence). The chain's CDR3 is CASSMEGVNQPQHF. The CDR3 DNA is TGTGCCAGTAGTATGGAGGGGGTAAATCAGCCCCAGCATTTT.

This clonotype came up many times. The chain recombines TRBV6-1 with TRBJ2-5; D ambiguous. Trimming removed 7 bases at V and 5 bases at J, with 11 bases between. The CDR3 covers 12 residues. The germline V gene encodes CDR1 MNHNS and CDR2 SASEGT. In nucleotides, the CDR3 is TGTGCCAGCATACTGGGCATCGAGACCCAGTACTTC. Its translation is CASILGIETQYF.

This clonotype has just a few counts. This chain joins TRBV5-1 and TRBJ2-2; maybe TRBD2 (5 bases). The germline V gene has CDR1 SGHRS and CDR2 YFSETQ. Trimming took 0 bases from V and 5 from J, leaving 14 bases between them. The CDR3 loop spans 16 amino acids. Written as DNA, the CDR3 is TGCGCCAGCAGCTTGGCCACAGTGACGGGGACCGGGGAGCTGTTTTTT. Translation: CASSLATVTGTGELFF.

There are many counts of this clonotype. The rearrangement links TRBV6-2 or TRBV6-3 to TRBJ1-1; TRBD1 might be the D (5 bases). Germline V gene sequence: CDR1 MNHEY, CDR2 SVGEGT. Trimming removed 7 bases from V and 5 bases from J, with 26 bases in between. The CDR3 consists of 17 residues. In DNA form, the CDR3 reads TGTGCCAGCAACCCGAACCCTCTTGGACGGGGGAGGACTGAAGCTTTCTTT. Encoded protein: CASNPNPLGRGRTEAFF.

This clonotype was seen many times. This chain joins TRBV2 and TRBJ1-1; no clear D gene. The length of the CDR3 is 16 residues. Germline V gene data show CDR1 as SNHLY and CDR2 as FYNNEI. With 1 base removed from V and 1 base from J, the gap between germline ends came to 13 bases. CDR3 DNA: TGTGCCAGCAGTGAAGTGTGGGGAGGTTCGAACACTGAAGCTTTCTTT. It specifies CASSEVWGGSNTEAFF.

This clonotype was seen many times. V is TRBV20-1 and J is TRBJ2-5; either TRBD1 or TRBD2 may fit D (5 bases each). The CDR3 contains 14 residues. In germline, CDR1 is DFQATT, CDR2 SNEGSKA (reference sequence). Trimming shortened V by 3 bases and J by 5 bases, and 16 bases separated the two germline ends. The CDR3 here is CSASPREGLETQYF. In nucleotides, the CDR3 is TGCAGTGCTAGCCCACGAGAGGGGTTGGAGACCCAGTACTTC.

The sample holds a few counts of this clonotype. V is TRBV9 and J is TRBJ1-3; the D gene is possibly TRBD1 (6 bases). This CDR3 is 13 amino acids long. The V and J ends lost 7 bases and 4 bases respectively, with 12 bases between them. Germline CDR1 reads SGDLS; CDR2 reads YYNGEE. CDR3 in DNA: TGTGCCAGCGAACAGGGAGGGGGAAACACCATATATTTT. This codes for CASEQGGGNTIYF.

This clonotype was recorded many times. The J gene is TRBJ1-2, the V gene TRBV28; tentatively, D is TRBD1 (6 bases). This CDR3 region has 13 residues. V was pared by 4 bases and J by 3 bases, with 9 bases between. The V gene's germline CDR1 is MDHEN and CDR2 SYDVKM. The CDR3 bases are TGTGCCAGCAGTTGGGGACAAGACTATGGCTACACCTTC. This translates into CASSWGQDYGYTF.

Points on this clonotype: This may arise from a read error, as a much more abundant clone is one base away. J is TRBJ2-7 and V is TRBV28, with D possibly matching TRBD1 (7 bases). V lost 5 bases, J lost 7 bases, and 18 bases lay in between. The CDR3 totals 14 residues. Germline loops: CDR1 MDHEN, CDR2 SYDVKM. The CDR3 DNA reads TGTGCCAGCAGTATCCCCGGGGCAGGGGGGGAGCAGTACTTC. This encodes CASSIPGAGGEQYF. Based on the CDR3 plus reference TRBV28 and TRBJ2-7, the full variable domain is DVKVTQSSRYLVKRTGEKVFLECVQDMDHENMFWYRQDPGLGLRLIYFSYDVKMKEKGDIPEGYSVSREKKERFSLILESASTNQTSMYLCASSIPGAGGEQYFGPGTRLTVT.

At least ten counts were recorded for this clonotype. The rearrangement joins TRBV11-2 to TRBJ1-2; no definite D call. Germline V gene sequence: CDR1 SGHAT, CDR2 FQNNGV. V lost 3 bases to trimming and J lost 8 bases, with 13 bases between them. The CDR3 has 13 residues. The CDR3 sequence: CASSLEPTQGYTF. DNA of the CDR3: TGTGCCAGCAGCTTGGAACCCACCCAGGGCTACACCTTC.